The source of this T cell receptor beta chain is a study of CD8+CD57+ T cells in acquired aplastic anemia. Study at large: CD4+ and CD8+ cells, once sorted, gave DNA averaging approximately 3 ug.

General observations from the study: Researchers reported that CD8+ Simpson's diversity was not significantly different in patients versus controls. The same twenty-nine CD8+ CDR3 sequences occurred in patients and in controls.

This clonotype was counted ten times or more. What it recognizes is unknown. Genomic DNA served as template for TCR beta VDJ and CDR3 profiling. Each CDR3 protein is one row after TCRdb ran MiXCR on the reads. The sample contains 200,000 or so distinct CDR3 sequences, around 66% of which appear only once. The CDR3 totals 18 residues. The V gene's germline CDR1 is SGHVS and CDR2 FNYEAQ. The trim removed 2 bases at V and 5 bases at J, leaving 15 bases unmatched. V is TRBV7-6 and J is TRBJ2-1; 7 bases align to TRBD1. This TCR derives from a human donor with severe aplastic anemia or a healthy control (not recorded which). What was sequenced was sorted CD4+, CD8+, or CD8+CD57+ T cells (not recorded which) from PBMCs. This CDR3 reads CASSLIGTVTTRDNEQFF. The CDR3 nucleotides read TGTGCCAGCAGCTTAATCGGGACAGTTACTACAAGGGACAATGAGCAGTTCTTC. Drawing the rest from reference TRBV7-6 and TRBJ2-1, the complete variable domain is GAGVSQSPRYKVTKRGQDVALRCDPISGHVSLYWYRQALGQGPEFLTYFNYEAQQDKSGLPNDRFSAERPEGSISTLTIQRTEQRDSAMYRCASSLIGTVTTRDNEQFFGPGTRLTVL.